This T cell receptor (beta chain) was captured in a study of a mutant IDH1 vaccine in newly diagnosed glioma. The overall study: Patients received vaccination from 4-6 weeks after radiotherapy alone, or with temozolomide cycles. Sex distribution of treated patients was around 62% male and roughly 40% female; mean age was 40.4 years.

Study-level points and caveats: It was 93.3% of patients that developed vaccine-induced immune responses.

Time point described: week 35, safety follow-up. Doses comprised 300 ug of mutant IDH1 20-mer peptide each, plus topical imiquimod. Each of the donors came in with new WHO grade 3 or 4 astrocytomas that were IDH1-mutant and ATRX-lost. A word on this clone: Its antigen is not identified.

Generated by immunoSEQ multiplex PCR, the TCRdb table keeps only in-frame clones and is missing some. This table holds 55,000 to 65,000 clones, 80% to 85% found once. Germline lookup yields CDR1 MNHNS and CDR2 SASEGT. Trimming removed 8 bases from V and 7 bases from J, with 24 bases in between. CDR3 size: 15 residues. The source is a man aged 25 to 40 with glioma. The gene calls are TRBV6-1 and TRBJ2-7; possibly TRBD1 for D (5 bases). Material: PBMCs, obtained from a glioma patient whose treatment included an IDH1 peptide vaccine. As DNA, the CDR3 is TGTGCCAGCTACTATTCAGGGTCCCTCATCGGGGAGCAGTACTTC. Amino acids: CASYYSGSLIGEQYF.